The 32 T cell receptor beta chains below were found in one sample sequenced in a study of T-cell memory formation after mild COVID-19. TCRdb called the 5' RACE reads again in MiXCR, with one record for every CDR3 protein. The repertoire holds about 180,000 distinct CDR3 sequences, with 15% to 20% as singletons. Sequencing input: PBMCs or a T cell subset sorted from them (not recorded which). The receptors were gathered from an adult woman who had mild COVID-19 (a few samples of this study predate the infection). Cell type and time point are not known.

This clonotype came up a few times. The chain recombines TRBV12-3 or TRBV12-4 with TRBJ2-4; D may be TRBD1 (6 bases). The CDR3 runs 16 residues. V gave up 5 bases and J gave up 0 bases, with 14 bases separating them. This CDR3 reads CASSLDRTLAKNIQYF. The CDR3, as DNA: TGTGCCAGCAGTCTCGACAGGACCCTAGCCAAAAACATTCAGTACTTC.

The chain links TRBV7-2 to TRBJ1-1, with D tentatively TRBD1 (5 bases). The CDR3 consists of 14 residues. Trimming removed 2 bases at V and 2 bases at J, with 9 bases between. The germline gives CDR1 SGHTA, CDR2 FQGNSA. DNA of the CDR3: TGTGCCAGCAGCTTATGGGGGGGAAACACTGAAGCTTTCTTT. It encodes CASSLWGGNTEAFF.

The chain carries TRBV15 and TRBJ2-3; D is unclear. Per the germline V gene, CDR1 is LNHNV and CDR2 is YYDKDF (reference sequence). Trimming left V 6 bases short and J 3 bases short, with 10 bases between. The CDR3 is 13 residues long. The CDR3 reads CATRRPGTDTQYF. CDR3 sequence (DNA): TGTGCCACCAGAAGGCCCGGGACAGATACGCAGTATTTT.

Many counts were recorded for this clonotype. The V gene is TRBV7-2, the J gene TRBJ2-5; the D gene is possibly TRBD2 (6 bases). V was cut by 5 bases and J by 2 bases, with 15 bases left in between. Per germline, CDR1 SGHTA and CDR2 FQGNSA. This CDR3 contains 15 residues. The CDR3 DNA reads as TGTGCCAGCAGCACAGTTAGCGGAGCTCAAGAGACCCAGTACTTC. It encodes CASSTVSGAQETQYF.

The rearrangement joins TRBV4-2 to TRBJ2-2; D may be TRBD1 (6 bases). This CDR3 has 15 residues. Trimming left V 3 bases short and J 3 bases short, with 11 bases between. Germline assignment: CDR1 LGHNA and CDR2 YNFKEQ. The CDR3 spells CASSQGASDTGELFF. CDR3 bases: TGTGCCAGCAGCCAGGGGGCTTCGGACACCGGGGAGCTGTTTTTT.

This clonotype has a handful of counts. This chain joins TRBV20-1 and TRBJ2-7, with D possibly TRBD2 on 5 matching bases. The V gene's germline CDR1 is DFQATT and CDR2 SNEGSKA (reference sequence). V was clipped by 6 bases and J by 3 bases, with 12 bases between them. The CDR3 runs 12 residues. The CDR3 sequence: CSATGRGYEQYF. For the CDR3, the DNA is TGCAGTGCCACCGGACGGGGCTACGAGCAGTACTTC.

This clonotype was detected only a few times. This chain joins TRBV7-2 and TRBJ2-1; D is unresolved. V shed 7 bases and J shed 5 bases, with 15 bases lying between them. CDR1 and CDR2 (germline): SGHTA, FQGNSA. This CDR3 has 14 residues. The CDR3 sequence: CASTPSGIHNEQFF. CDR3 nucleotides: TGTGCCAGCACCCCTTCTGGTATCCACAATGAGCAGTTCTTC.

There are a few counts of this clonotype. This chain links TRBV27 with TRBJ2-5; no reliable D call. The CDR3 contains 15 residues. Looked up from germline, CDR1 is MNHEY and CDR2 is SMNVEV (reference sequence). V was shortened by 4 bases and J by 2 bases, with 14 bases between the two germline ends. The CDR3 sequence: CASSYFGTSQETQYF. The CDR3 nucleotides read TGTGCCAGCAGTTATTTCGGAACCTCACAAGAGACCCAGTACTTC.

This clonotype showed up just a few times. The chain combines TRBV14 with TRBJ2-7; D unresolved. The CDR3 extends over 14 amino acids. Germline V lookup: CDR1 SGHDN, CDR2 FVKESK. The germline V and J ends were trimmed by 1 base and 2 bases, with 9 bases remaining between them. The CDR3: CASSQGKFAYEQYF. The CDR3 DNA follows: TGTGCCAGCAGCCAAGGCAAGTTCGCCTACGAGCAGTACTTC.

This clonotype appeared a few times. Written as DNA, the CDR3 is TGCGCCAGCAGCCAAAACAGGGTGGGGAATTCACCCCTCCACTTT. It specifies CASSQNRVGNSPLHF. This sequence joins TRBV4-3 and TRBJ1-6; the D gene is possibly TRBD1 (6 bases). The CDR3 runs 15 residues. Trimming pared 2 bases from V and 7 bases from J, leaving 12 bases between. Germline-derived CDR1 and CDR2 are LGHNA and YSLEER.

The chain carries TRBV7-9 and TRBJ1-6; 7 positions agree with TRBD1. Germline CDR1 SEHNR, CDR2 FQNEAQ (reference sequence). J was trimmed by 12 bases and V by 6 bases; bases with no gene match: 11. The CDR3 runs 14 residues. The CDR3 loop reads CASRSGTDLGPLHF. Written as DNA, the CDR3 is TGTGCCAGCAGGTCCGGGACAGACCTCGGACCCCTCCACTTT. Drawing the rest from reference TRBV7-9 and TRBJ1-6, the complete variable domain is DTGVSQNPRHKITKRGQNVTFRCDPISEHNRLYWYRQTLGQGPEFLTYFQNEAQLEKSRLLSDRFSAERPKGSFSTLEIQRTEQGDSAMYLCASRSGTDLGPLHFGNGTRLTVT.

The J gene is TRBJ2-2, the V gene TRBV12-3 or TRBV12-4; perhaps TRBD2 as D (7 bases). The CDR3 totals 15 residues. Trimming removed 3 bases from V and 6 bases from J, with 14 bases in between. The CDR3 loop reads CASSLVGGRAGELFF. The CDR3 DNA sequence: TGTGCCAGCAGTTTGGTGGGGGGGCGCGCCGGGGAGCTGTTTTTT.

The rearrangement links TRBV29-1 to TRBJ2-7; 10 positions agree with TRBD2. The CDR3 spans 15 residues. Germline trimming cut 4 bases from V and 0 bases from J; bases unmatched to any gene: 6. Germline assignment: CDR1 SQVTM and CDR2 ANQGSEA. The CDR3 nucleotides are TGCAGCGTTGTGCTAGCGGGAGCTCCCTCCTACGAGCAGTACTTC. It codes for CSVVLAGAPSYEQYF.

This clonotype came up a few times. This rearrangement joins TRBV5-6 to TRBJ1-1, with TRBD1 matching over 7 bases. Germline values: CDR1 SGHDT, CDR2 YYEEEE. This CDR3 contains 13 residues. After removal of 4 bases from V and 4 bases from J, the junction contained 4 bases not matched to a gene. The CDR3 DNA reads TGTGCCAGCAGCAATGACAGGGCCACTGAAGCTTTCTTT. Its translation is CASSNDRATEAFF.

This clonotype was detected only a few times. The rearrangement uses TRBV6-2 or TRBV6-3 and TRBJ1-5; 9 bases map to TRBD1. The germline V gene encodes CDR1 MNHEY and CDR2 SVGEGT. The CDR3 runs 16 residues. Trimming at V came to 4 bases and at J to 7 bases, leaving 11 bases not matched to a gene. The CDR3 is CASSFRDRVLTQPQHF. The CDR3, as DNA: TGTGCCAGCAGTTTCCGGGACAGGGTTTTAACCCAGCCCCAGCATTTT.

The chain combines TRBV3-1 with TRBJ1-1, with TRBD1 as a possible D gene (6 bases). This CDR3 contains 16 residues. Looked up from germline, CDR1 is LGHDT and CDR2 is YNNKEL (reference sequence). Trimming removed 1 base from V and 1 base from J, with 13 bases in between. The CDR3 spells CASSQGGGRTNTEAFF. In DNA form, the CDR3 reads TGTGCCAGCAGCCAAGGAGGGGGGAGAACGAACACTGAAGCTTTCTTT.

This clonotype was detected a few times. The chain uses TRBV20-1 and TRBJ1-5, with D uncertain. Germline CDR1 reads DFQATT; CDR2 reads SNEGSKA (reference sequence). Trimming stripped 3 bases from V and 0 bases from J, with 12 bases between. CDR3 length: 15 amino acids. Here the CDR3 DNA reads TGCAGTGCTAGTAGGCAGACGATTAGCAATCAGCCCCAGCATTTT. Protein sequence: CSASRQTISNQPQHF.

The chain is built from TRBV30 and TRBJ1-1; unclear D gene. V was trimmed by 0 bases and J by 8 bases, leaving 10 bases between them. From germline, CDR1 is GTSNPN and CDR2 SVGIG (reference sequence). This CDR3 region has 12 residues. The CDR3 nucleotides are TGTGCCTGGAGTGTCTCAGGTCAAGAAGCTTTCTTT. Encoded protein: CAWSVSGQEAFF.

This clonotype turned up a few times. The DNA for the CDR3 is TGTGCCATCCATTCACAGGGCCCTTACGAGCAGTACTTC. As protein: CAIHSQGPYEQYF. The V call is TRBV7-9, the J call TRBJ2-7, with a possible D match to TRBD1 (6 bases). The CDR3 is made up of 13 amino acids. The V end was cut by 10 bases, the J end by 4 bases, with 17 bases between. CDR1 and CDR2 from the germline V gene are SEHNR and FQNEAQ (reference sequence). The full variable domain, with the rest looked up from reference TRBV7-9 and TRBJ2-7, is DTGVSQNPRHKITKRGQNVTFRCDPISEHNRLYWYRQTLGQGPEFLTYFQNEAQLEKSRLLSDRFSAERPKGSFSTLEIQRTEQGDSAMYLCAIHSQGPYEQYFGPGTRLTVT.

This clonotype was counted between two and nine times. The V call is TRBV20-1, the J call TRBJ2-1, with D possibly being TRBD1 (5 bases). CDR3 length: 11 amino acids. Trimming removed 7 bases from V and 10 bases from J, with 14 bases in between. CDR1 and CDR2 from the germline V gene are DFQATT and SNEGSKA (reference sequence). The CDR3, as DNA: TGCAGTGTCACCCAGGGCGTCGAGCAGTTCTTC. Its protein product is CSVTQGVEQFF.

Worth noting for this clonotype: A much more abundant neighbour one base away suggests this may be a read error. The V call is TRBV29-1, the J call TRBJ2-5; TRBD1 agrees at 10 bases. There are 17 residues in the CDR3. The germline CDR1 and CDR2 sequences are SQVTM and ANQGSEA. The CDR3 DNA reads TGCAGCGTTGAAAGCTATTCAACGGACAGGGGGAGAGAGACCCAGTGCTTC. Translating gives CSVESYSTDRGRETQCF.

Here the CDR3 DNA reads TGTGCCAGCAGTGAAGCGGCTAGCGGGGGGTTCACAGATACGCAGTATTTT. Encoded protein: CASSEAASGGFTDTQYF. V gene TRBV6-1 combines with J gene TRBJ2-3, with 11 bases matching TRBD2. Looked up from germline, CDR1 is MNHNS and CDR2 is SASEGT. This CDR3 has 17 residues. The V gene end was trimmed by 0 bases and the J gene end by 2 bases; junction bases not matched to a gene: 4.

This chain joins TRBV6-6 and TRBJ2-6; maybe TRBD2 (6 bases). Trimming pared 5 bases from V and 0 bases from J, leaving 8 bases between. Germline V CDR1 and CDR2: MNHNY, SVGAGI (reference sequence). The CDR3 is 15 amino acids. CDR3 bases: TGTGCCAGCAGTCACGGGGGCTCTGGGGCCAACGTCCTGACTTTC. Translating it yields CASSHGGSGANVLTF.

This clonotype appeared a few times. The genes are TRBV7-9 and TRBJ2-2; D may be TRBD1 or TRBD2 (5 bases each). With 1 base removed from V and 5 bases from J, the gap between germline ends came to 14 bases. This CDR3 contains 16 residues. CDR1 and CDR2 (germline): SEHNR, FQNEAQ (reference sequence). The CDR3 here is CASSLVRGVRTGELFF. As DNA, the CDR3 is TGTGCCAGCAGCTTAGTTAGGGGAGTTCGAACCGGGGAGCTGTTTTTT.

This clonotype has just a few counts. The chain joins TRBV14 to TRBJ2-7, with D possibly being TRBD2 (6 bases). CDR1 and CDR2 from the germline V gene are SGHDN and FVKESK. With 4 bases removed from V and 1 base from J, the gap between germline ends came to 17 bases. This CDR3 is 16 amino acids long. The CDR3 bases are TGTGCCAGCAGCCCGTCTGGGCGGGGTTGGTCCTACGAGCAGTACTTC. This gives the protein CASSPSGRGWSYEQYF.

V and J are TRBV24-1 and TRBJ2-3; perhaps TRBD1 as D (5 bases). This CDR3 has 16 amino acids. Germline values: CDR1 KGHDR, CDR2 SFDVKD. V dropped 0 bases and J dropped 4 bases, with 13 bases sitting between them. CDR3 loop: CATSDLGAQGADTQYF. The CDR3 DNA reads as TGTGCCACCAGTGATTTGGGAGCGCAGGGTGCAGATACGCAGTATTTT.

This sequence joins TRBV4-1 and TRBJ1-1, with D possibly TRBD1 on 5 matching bases. The CDR3 is 16 amino acids. Germline assignment: CDR1 MGHRA and CDR2 YSYEKL. V was clipped by 4 bases and J by 0 bases, with 15 bases between them. The DNA of the CDR3 is TGCGCCAGCAGCCCATCAGGGACGGGACTGAACACTGAAGCTTTCTTT. As protein: CASSPSGTGLNTEAFF.

The V gene is TRBV24-1, the J gene TRBJ2-1, with 13 positions matching TRBD2. This CDR3 comprises 19 residues. V shed 2 bases, J shed 4 bases, and the junction held 10 bases outside the gene matches. CDR1 KGHDR and CDR2 SFDVKD come from the germline V gene. This CDR3 reads CATSDSLISTSGRYNEQFF. CDR3 DNA: TGTGCCACCAGTGATTCCCTAATATCGACTAGCGGGAGGTACAATGAGCAGTTCTTC.

This clonotype has only a few counts. The V and J genes are TRBV29-1 and TRBJ1-2; 8 positions match TRBD1. V was pared by 4 bases and J by 2 bases, with 0 bases of the junction left unmatched. Germline loops: CDR1 SQVTM, CDR2 ANQGSEA. This CDR3 spans 12 amino acids. The CDR3 here is CSVGQGNYGYTF. The CDR3 bases are TGCAGCGTTGGACAGGGGAACTATGGCTACACCTTC. Full variable domain (missing parts from reference TRBV29-1 and TRBJ1-2): SAVISQKPSRDICQRGTSLTIQCQVDSQVTMMFWYRQQPGQSLTLIATANQGSEATYESGFVIDKFPISRPNLTFSTLTVSNMSPEDSSIYLCSVGQGNYGYTFGSGTRLTVV.

In this sample, this clonotype turned up a few times. V and J are TRBV9 and TRBJ2-7, with D possibly being TRBD1 (6 bases). V was cut by 4 bases and J by 3 bases, with 17 bases left in between. The germline V gene encodes CDR1 SGDLS and CDR2 YYNGEE. The CDR3 sequence is 15 residues long. CDR3 coding DNA: TGTGCCAGCAGCATCAAAGGGGGTCCGAACTACGAGCAGTACTTC. It is translated as CASSIKGGPNYEQYF.

The J gene is TRBJ2-7, the V gene TRBV10-3, with 13 bases matching TRBD2. V was clipped by 2 bases and J by 6 bases; unmatched bases: 4. This CDR3 has 15 amino acids. Per the germline V gene, CDR1 is ENHRY and CDR2 is SYGVKD. CDR3 nucleotides: TGTGCCATCAGTGAGGGGACTAGCGGGACGAGCGAGCAGTACTTC. Translation: CAISEGTSGTSEQYF.

This clonotype was counted many times. The V gene is TRBV7-9, the J gene TRBJ2-7, with D possibly matching TRBD2 (5 bases). V was cut by 1 base and J by 4 bases, with 8 bases left in between. Germline V CDR1 and CDR2: SEHNR, FQNEAQ (reference sequence). This CDR3 region has 13 residues. CDR3 nucleotide sequence: TGTGCCAGCAGCTTAGGACTAAATTACGAGCAGTACTTC. Translated: CASSLGLNYEQYF.